This entry lists 7 T cell receptor beta chains sequenced from one sample in a study of Ad26.COV2.S vaccination and SARS-CoV-2 variants (dated by TCRdb to the early 2020s). The treatment or condition label here, explained by the study, means: some 20 received Ad26.COV2.S at low or high dose, single or two shots; 5 received placebo; per-sample allocation not given. For vaccine and placebo recipients, the sequenced repertoires came from samples collected on day 63 after the first injection. Libraries came from the immunoSEQ multiplex PCR assay. What TCRdb holds here is the immuneACCESS table cut down to in-frame rearrangements. Part of the clones is not present; checked against another copy, under half of the missing clones reflect an unresolved V gene, and the others are unexplained. The sample contains under 550,000 clones, roughly 90% of them found a single time. 3.6% of the sample is in the top ten clones.

The sequencing used peripheral blood, collected in a trial of Ad26.COV2.S vaccine versus placebo. These receptors originate from a person between 18 and 65 years old who received the Ad26.COV2.S COVID-19 vaccine or a placebo.

This sequence joins TRBV20-1 and TRBJ2-4, with D perhaps matching TRBD1 (6 bases). V was trimmed by 2 bases and J by 9 bases, leaving 8 bases between them. The germline V gene encodes CDR1 DFQATT and CDR2 SNEGSKA (reference sequence). The CDR3 runs 11 residues. CDR3: CSARRGSIQYF. The CDR3 coding sequence is TGCAGTGCTAGAAGGGGGAGCATTCAGTACTTC.

The chain has TRBV5-1 and TRBJ1-1, with D tentatively TRBD1 (6 bases). The germline V gene encodes CDR1 SGHRS and CDR2 YFSETQ. V was clipped by 0 bases and J by 4 bases, with 16 bases between them. CDR3 length equals 16 residues. The CDR3: CASSLDRRGLGTEAFF. The CDR3 DNA follows: TGCGCCAGCAGCTTGGATCGGCGGGGGCTAGGCACTGAAGCTTTCTTT. The variable domain in full, with the rest retrieved from reference TRBV5-1 and TRBJ1-1, is KAGVTQTPRYLIKTRGQQVTLSCSPISGHRSVSWYQQTPGQGLQFLFEYFSETQRNKGNFPGRFSGRQFSNSRSEMNVSTLELGDSALYLCASSLDRRGLGTEAFFGQGTRLTVV.

The J gene is TRBJ1-1, the V gene TRBV15, with 9 nucleotides matching TRBD1. CDR1 and CDR2 (germline): LNHNV, YYDKDF (reference sequence). The CDR3 has 17 amino acids. Trimming cost V 5 bases and J 0 bases; bases outside gene matches: 10. The DNA of the CDR3 is TGTGCCACCAGCGACCGGGACAGGGTTACCATGAACACTGAAGCTTTCTTT. Its translation is CATSDRDRVTMNTEAFF.

J is TRBJ1-6 and V is TRBV19, with D unclear. The CDR3 is 15 residues long. Germline CDR1 LNHDA, CDR2 SQIVND (reference sequence). Trimming took 3 bases from V and 5 from J, leaving 11 bases between them. CDR3 in DNA: TGTGCCAGTAGTATTTCCTCGGATAATAATTCACCCCTCCACTTT. Amino acids: CASSISSDNNSPLHF.

About this clone itself: A junction boundary mismatches the germline segment, possibly from a read error. The rearrangement links TRBV7-7 to TRBJ2-1; 9 nucleotides align to TRBD1. Germline CDR1 and CDR2: SSHAT and FNYEAQ (reference sequence). The CDR3 spans 17 residues. The CDR3 reads CASSLSPTGGTYNEQFF. In DNA, the CDR3 is TGTGCTAGCAGCTTATCGCCGACAGGGGGGACCTACAATGAGCAGTTCTTC.

The chain joins TRBV11-3 to TRBJ2-1; perhaps TRBD1 as D (5 bases). CDR1 is SGHNT, CDR2 YENEEA, per germline. The CDR3 runs to 15 residues. V dropped 5 bases and J dropped 4 bases, with 15 bases sitting between them. The chain's CDR3 is CASSPRRASYNEQFF. CDR3 DNA sequence: TGTGCCAGCAGCCCCCGCAGGGCCAGTTACAATGAGCAGTTCTTC.

This clone was observed a single time. The rearrangement links TRBV7-2 to TRBJ1-3; 8 nucleotides align to TRBD1. This CDR3 contains 15 residues. Trimming took 4 bases from V and 8 from J; bases not matched to a gene: 10. CDR1 SGHTA and CDR2 FQGNSA come from the germline V gene. The CDR3 bases are TGTGCCAGCAGCTCCACGACAGGGGAACTGGACACCATATATTTT. Its translation: CASSSTTGELDTIYF.